The rows below give T cell receptor beta chains drawn from one sample of a study of blood T cell repertoires in COVID-19. Some clones are missing from TCRdb's copy, which holds only in-frame ones; the method was immunoSEQ multiplex PCR. Of 100,000 or so clones listed, about 80% are singletons. The sequenced material came from peripheral blood. These TCRs come from a man in his sixties with acute or convalescent COVID-19. CDR3s include the opening cysteine and the closing phenylalanine or tryptophan. The order of the fields is J gene, D gene, V gene, clone size, CDR3 protein, CDR3 DNA. The D gene is left open where the match is weak. Rows give clone size only sometimes, using once, few, many, or a class for an expanded clone.

>TRBJ1-1|TRBD1|TRBV6-5|-
CASSGQGEVTEAFF
TGTGCCAGCAGCGGTCAGGGGGAAGTCACTGAAGCTTTCTTT
>TRBJ2-1|-|TRBV6-1|few
CASSEVGGNEQFF
TGTGCCAGCAGTGAAGTTGGGGGGAATGAGCAGTTCTTC
>TRBJ2-7|-|TRBV7-9|few
CASSPPGLVEQYF
TGTGCCAGCAGCCCCCCAGGGCTAGTCGAGCAGTACTTC
>TRBJ2-7|-|TRBV7-8|once
CASSSDSTTYEQYF
TGTGCCAGCAGCTCCGATTCGACAACCTACGAGCAGTACTTC
>TRBJ2-3|TRBD2|TRBV3-1/TRBV3-2|few
CASSQGGLAGGTDTQYF
TGTGCCAGCAGCCAGGGGGGACTAGCGGGGGGCACAGATACGCAGTATTTT
>TRBJ1-4|-|TRBV2|-
CASSESRATNEKLFF
TGTGCCAGCAGTGAATCACGGGCAACTAATGAAAAACTGTTTTTT
>TRBJ2-1|-|TRBV19|once
CASSLQGTLGNEQFF
TGTGCCAGTAGCCTACAGGGCACCCTTGGCAATGAGCAGTTCTTC
>TRBJ2-2|TRBD1|TRBV18|-
CASSPDRVTGELFF
TGTGCCAGCTCACCCGACAGGGTCACCGGGGAGCTGTTTTTT
>TRBJ1-1|-|TRBV18|-
CASSPARGDTEAFF
TGTGCCAGCTCACCAGCCAGGGGTGACACTGAAGCTTTCTTT
>TRBJ2-1|-|TRBV4-1|-
CASRRELLNEQFF
TGCGCCAGCAGACGGGAGTTACTCAATGAGCAGTTCTTC
>TRBJ2-1|TRBD2|TRBV19|-
CASSIGSGRANEQFF
TGTGCCAGTAGTATAGGTAGCGGGAGGGCCAATGAGCAGTTCTTC
>TRBJ2-5|-|TRBV5-6|-
CASSVEETQYF
TGTGCCAGCAGCGTCGAGGAGACCCAGTACTTC
>TRBJ1-5|TRBD1|TRBV18|-
CASSLQGNTNQPQHF
TGTGCCAGCTCACTACAGGGGAATACCAATCAGCCCCAGCATTTT
>TRBJ2-1|TRBD1|TRBV7-2|-
CASSPVGTGGNEQFF
TGTGCCAGCAGCCCAGTGGGGACAGGGGGAAATGAGCAGTTCTTC
>TRBJ2-7|TRBD1|TRBV6-5|-
CASRETGSSYEQYF
TGTGCCAGCAGGGAGACAGGGAGCTCCTACGAGCAGTACTTC
>TRBJ2-1|TRBD2|TRBV11-2|-
CASSLVGSGGYNEQFF
TGTGCCAGCAGCTTAGTTGGGTCGGGGGGGTACAATGAGCAGTTCTTC
>TRBJ2-3|-|TRBV5-1|-
CASSLGQTRVDTQYF
TGCGCCAGCAGCTTGGGACAGACCCGCGTAGATACGCAGTATTTT
>TRBJ2-1|-|TRBV9|-
CASSVRSTSVYSYNEQFF
TGTGCCAGCAGCGTACGGTCGACTTCGGTGTACTCCTACAATGAGCAGTTCTTC
>TRBJ1-2|TRBD1|TRBV7-9|few
CASSSQGGQGYGYTF
TGTGCCAGCAGCTCTCAGGGGGGCCAGGGGTATGGCTACACCTTC
>TRBJ1-5|-|TRBV24-1|-
CATSDGDSQPQHF
TGTGCCACCAGTGATGGGGACTCTCAGCCCCAGCATTTT
>TRBJ1-2|-|TRBV12-3/TRBV12-4|-
CASRQESNYGYTF
TGTGCCAGCAGACAGGAATCCAACTATGGCTACACCTTC
>TRBJ1-1|-|TRBV30|few
CAWNVGILAEAFF
TGTGCCTGGAACGTCGGGATTTTGGCTGAAGCTTTCTTT
>TRBJ2-6|TRBD1|TRBV30|-
CARSASRTGVSSGANVLTF
TGTGCCAGATCTGCGTCCAGGACAGGGGTTAGCTCTGGGGCCAACGTCCTGACTTTC
>TRBJ2-3|-|TRBV11-3|once
CASSLDQFRGAQDTQYF
TGTGCCAGCAGCTTAGATCAGTTCCGGGGGGCACAAGATACGCAGTATTTT
>TRBJ2-2|-|TRBV5-1|-
CASSQGTIANTGELFF
TGCGCCAGCAGCCAAGGGACAATCGCGAACACCGGGGAGCTGTTTTTT
>TRBJ1-3|TRBD1|TRBV11-2|few
CASSLTGVSSSGNTIYF
TGTGCCAGCAGCTTAACAGGGGTTAGCTCCTCTGGAAACACCATATATTTT
>TRBJ2-6|TRBD1|TRBV29-1|-
CSVVQGARGANVLTF
TGCAGCGTTGTACAGGGGGCGCGGGGGGCCAACGTCCTGACTTTC
>TRBJ1-4|-|TRBV30|-
CAWRQTGGREKLFF
TGTGCCTGGAGACAAACGGGGGGACGAGAAAAACTGTTTTTT
>TRBJ2-5|TRBD2|TRBV4-1|-
CASSQPSGETQYF
TGCGCCAGCAGCCAGCCTAGCGGGGAGACCCAGTACTTC
>TRBJ1-2|-|TRBV14|-
CASSQVRGRYGYTF
TGTGCCAGCAGCCAAGTCAGGGGCCGGTATGGCTACACCTTC
>TRBJ1-1|-|TRBV11-2|-
CASSLGSEAFF
TGTGCCAGCAGCTTAGGGAGTGAAGCTTTCTTT
>TRBJ2-2|-|TRBV7-9|-
CATAIPRGLTTGELFF
TGTGCCACCGCAATCCCCAGGGGCCTAACCACCGGGGAGCTGTTTTTT
>TRBJ2-1|-|TRBV5-6|-
CASSPVGGSYNEQFF
TGTGCCAGCAGCCCCGTGGGGGGCTCCTACAATGAGCAGTTCTTC
>TRBJ2-1|TRBD2|TRBV12-3/TRBV12-4|-
CADGTSAYNEQFF
TGTGCCGACGGGACTAGCGCCTACAATGAGCAGTTCTTC
>TRBJ2-2|-|TRBV21-1|-
CASSKAGLEGELFF
TGTGCCAGCAGCAAAGCGGGACTGGAGGGGGAGCTGTTTTTT
>TRBJ2-7|-|TRBV9|once
CASSESGTPYEQYF
TGTGCCAGCAGCGAATCCGGGACTCCCTACGAGCAGTACTTC
>TRBJ2-3|-|TRBV9|-
CASSQTRGTDTQYF
TGTGCCAGCAGCCAAACCCGGGGCACAGATACGCAGTATTTT